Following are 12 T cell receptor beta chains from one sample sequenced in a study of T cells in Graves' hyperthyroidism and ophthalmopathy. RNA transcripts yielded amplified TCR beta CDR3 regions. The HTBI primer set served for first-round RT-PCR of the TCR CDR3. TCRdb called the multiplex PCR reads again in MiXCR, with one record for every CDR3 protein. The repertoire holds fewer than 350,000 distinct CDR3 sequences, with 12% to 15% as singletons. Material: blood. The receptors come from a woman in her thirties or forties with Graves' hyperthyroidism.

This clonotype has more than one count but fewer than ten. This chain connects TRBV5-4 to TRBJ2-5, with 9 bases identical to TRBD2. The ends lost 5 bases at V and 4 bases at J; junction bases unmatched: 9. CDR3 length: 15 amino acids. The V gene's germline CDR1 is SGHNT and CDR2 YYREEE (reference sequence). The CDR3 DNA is TGTGCCAGCAGTCAAGGCGGGAGGGCCGGAGAGACCCAGTACTTC. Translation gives CASSQGGRAGETQYF.

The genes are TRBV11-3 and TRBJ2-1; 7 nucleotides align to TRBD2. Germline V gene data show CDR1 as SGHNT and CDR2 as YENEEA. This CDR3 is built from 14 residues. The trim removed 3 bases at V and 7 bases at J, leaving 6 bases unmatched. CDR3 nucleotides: TGTGCCAGCAGCTTGGGAGGGATTTGGAATGAGCAGTTCTTC. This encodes CASSLGGIWNEQFF.

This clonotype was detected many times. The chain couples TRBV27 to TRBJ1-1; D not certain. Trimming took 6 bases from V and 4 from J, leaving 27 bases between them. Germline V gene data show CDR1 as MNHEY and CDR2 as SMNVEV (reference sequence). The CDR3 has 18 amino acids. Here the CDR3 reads CASRSLSSFSLPSTEAFF. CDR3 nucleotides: TGTGCCAGCAGGTCACTATCCAGTTTCAGCCTACCGAGCACTGAAGCTTTCTTT.

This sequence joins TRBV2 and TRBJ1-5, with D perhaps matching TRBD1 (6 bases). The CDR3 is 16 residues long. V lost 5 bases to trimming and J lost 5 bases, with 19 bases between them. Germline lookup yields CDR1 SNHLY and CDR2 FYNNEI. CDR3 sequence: CASSTGYGGGDQPQHF. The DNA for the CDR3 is TGTGCCAGCAGTACGGGATATGGGGGCGGCGATCAGCCCCAGCATTTT. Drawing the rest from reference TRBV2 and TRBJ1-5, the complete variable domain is EPEVTQTPSHQVTQMGQEVILRCVPISNHLYFYWYRQILGQKVEFLVSFYNNEISEKSEIFDDQFSVERPDGSNFTLKIRSTKLEDSAMYFCASSTGYGGGDQPQHFGDGTRLSIL.

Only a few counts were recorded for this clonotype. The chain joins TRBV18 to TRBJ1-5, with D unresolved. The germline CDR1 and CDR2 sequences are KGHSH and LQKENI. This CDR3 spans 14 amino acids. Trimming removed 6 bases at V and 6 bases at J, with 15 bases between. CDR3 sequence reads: CASSPTGTAQPQHF. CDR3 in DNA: TGTGCCAGCTCGCCGACTGGTACGGCTCAGCCCCAGCATTTT.

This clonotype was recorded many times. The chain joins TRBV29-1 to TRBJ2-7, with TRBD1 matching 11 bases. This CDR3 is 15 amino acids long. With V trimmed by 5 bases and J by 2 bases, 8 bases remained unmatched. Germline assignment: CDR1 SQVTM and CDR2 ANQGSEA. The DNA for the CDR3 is TGCAGCGTTACACGATCGGGACAGGGGGCCTACGAGCAGTACTTC. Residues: CSVTRSGQGAYEQYF.

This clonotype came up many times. The CDR3 nucleotides are TGTGCCAGCAGTGTGGTGGTGGCTAATGAAAAACTGTTTTTT. It encodes CASSVVVANEKLFF. This rearrangement joins TRBV6-1 to TRBJ1-4; D call uncertain. V was cut by 4 bases and J by 3 bases, with 9 bases left in between. Looked up from germline, CDR1 is MNHNS and CDR2 is SASEGT. This CDR3 comprises 14 residues.

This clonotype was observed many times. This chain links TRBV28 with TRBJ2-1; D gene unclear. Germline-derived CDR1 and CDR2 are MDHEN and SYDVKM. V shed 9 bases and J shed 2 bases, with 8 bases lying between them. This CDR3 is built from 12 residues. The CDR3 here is CASSIPYNEQFF. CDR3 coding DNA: TGTGCCAGTTCCATTCCCTACAATGAGCAGTTCTTC. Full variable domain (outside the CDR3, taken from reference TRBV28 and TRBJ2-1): DVKVTQSSRYLVKRTGEKVFLECVQDMDHENMFWYRQDPGLGLRLIYFSYDVKMKEKGDIPEGYSVSREKKERFSLILESASTNQTSMYLCASSIPYNEQFFGPGTRLTVL.

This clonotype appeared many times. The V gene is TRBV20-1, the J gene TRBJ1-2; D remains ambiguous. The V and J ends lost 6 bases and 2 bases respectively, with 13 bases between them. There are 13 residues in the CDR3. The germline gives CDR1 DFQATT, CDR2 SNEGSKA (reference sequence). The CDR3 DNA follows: TGCAGTGCCCCGGAGCCTTCCAACTATGGCTACACCTTC. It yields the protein CSAPEPSNYGYTF.

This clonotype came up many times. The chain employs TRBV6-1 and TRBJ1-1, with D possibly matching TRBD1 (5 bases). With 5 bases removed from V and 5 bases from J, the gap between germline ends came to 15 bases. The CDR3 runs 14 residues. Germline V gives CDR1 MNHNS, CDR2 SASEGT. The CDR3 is CASSYLGEGTEAFF. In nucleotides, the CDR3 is TGTGCCAGCAGTTACCTAGGGGAGGGTACTGAAGCTTTCTTT.

CDR3 sequence (DNA): TGTGCCAGCAGTGAACGTGGGGTCCAGTTCTTC. Translation: CASSERGVQFF. V is TRBV2 and J is TRBJ2-1; D ambiguous. V was cut by 2 bases and J by 13 bases, with 9 bases left in between. This CDR3 contains 11 residues. Germline CDR1 SNHLY, CDR2 FYNNEI.

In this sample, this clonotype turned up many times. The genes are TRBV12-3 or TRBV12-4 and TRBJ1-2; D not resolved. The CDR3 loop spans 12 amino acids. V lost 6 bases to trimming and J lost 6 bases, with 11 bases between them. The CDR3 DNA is TGTGCCAGCAGCCCCGGAGGCCATGGCTACACCTTC. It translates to CASSPGGHGYTF.